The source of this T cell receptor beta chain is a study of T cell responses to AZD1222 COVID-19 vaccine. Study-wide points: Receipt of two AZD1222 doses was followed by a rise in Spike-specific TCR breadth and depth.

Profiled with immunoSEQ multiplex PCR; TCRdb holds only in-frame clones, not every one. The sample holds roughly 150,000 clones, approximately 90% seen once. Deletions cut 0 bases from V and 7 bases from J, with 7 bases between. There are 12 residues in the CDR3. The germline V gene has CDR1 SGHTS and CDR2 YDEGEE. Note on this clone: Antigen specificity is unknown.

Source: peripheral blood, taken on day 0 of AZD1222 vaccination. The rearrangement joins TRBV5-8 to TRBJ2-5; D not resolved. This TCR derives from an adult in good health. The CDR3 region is CASSLDLGTQYF. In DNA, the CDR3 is TGTGCCAGCAGCTTGGATCTAGGGACCCAGTACTTC.